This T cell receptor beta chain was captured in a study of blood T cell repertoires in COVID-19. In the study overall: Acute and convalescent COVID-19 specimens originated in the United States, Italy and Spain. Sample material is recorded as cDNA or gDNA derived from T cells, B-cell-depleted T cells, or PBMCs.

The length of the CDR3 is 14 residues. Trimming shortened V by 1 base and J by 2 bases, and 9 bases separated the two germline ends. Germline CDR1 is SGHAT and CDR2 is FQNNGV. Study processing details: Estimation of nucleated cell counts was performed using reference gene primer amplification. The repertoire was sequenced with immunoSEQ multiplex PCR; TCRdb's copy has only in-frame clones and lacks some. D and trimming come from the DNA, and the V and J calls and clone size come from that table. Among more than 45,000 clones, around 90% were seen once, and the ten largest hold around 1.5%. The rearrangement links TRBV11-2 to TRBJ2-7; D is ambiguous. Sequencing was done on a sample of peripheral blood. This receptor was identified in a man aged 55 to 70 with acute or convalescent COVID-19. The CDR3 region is CASSLVRVPYEQYF. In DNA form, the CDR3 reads TGTGCCAGCAGCTTAGTCCGGGTTCCCTACGAGCAGTACTTC.